Shown below are 31 T cell receptor beta chains from a single sample sequenced in a study of PD-L1 blockade in urothelial cancer. This table comes from immunoSEQ multiplex PCR, and its TCRdb copy is limited to in-frame clones, with some not included. This table has 70,000 to 100,000 clones, 84% appearing once. Time point described: pretreatment peripheral blood. Sample: PBMCs, taken around atezolizumab (anti-PD-L1) treatment. Receptor source: a man between 60 and 75 years old with urothelial cancer.

V and J are TRBV28 and TRBJ2-7; 7 bases are a match to TRBD2. Germline V gives CDR1 MDHEN, CDR2 SYDVKM. The CDR3 runs 18 residues. V lost 0 bases to trimming and J lost 0 bases; unmatched junction nucleotides: 11. CDR3: CASSLWEQWGGSSYEQYF. The CDR3 DNA follows: TGTGCCAGCAGTTTATGGGAGCAGTGGGGCGGGAGCTCCTACGAGCAGTACTTC. Looking up the rest from reference TRBV28 and TRBJ2-7 gives the full variable domain: DVKVTQSSRYLVKRTGEKVFLECVQDMDHENMFWYRQDPGLGLRLIYFSYDVKMKEKGDIPEGYSVSREKKERFSLILESASTNQTSMYLCASSLWEQWGGSSYEQYFGPGTRLTVT.

J is TRBJ1-1 and V is TRBV11-2, with D possibly being TRBD1 (5 bases). Looked up from germline, CDR1 is SGHAT and CDR2 is FQNNGV. The ends were cut back, 5 bases at V and 1 base at J, with 8 bases in the middle. There are 13 residues in the CDR3. The CDR3 here is CASSTQENTEAFF. CDR3 DNA sequence: TGTGCCAGCAGCACACAGGAGAACACTGAAGCTTTCTTT.

The chain couples TRBV28 to TRBJ2-1; D not certain. Trimming took 2 bases from V and 4 from J, leaving 12 bases between them. CDR1 is MDHEN, CDR2 SYDVKM, per germline. This CDR3 comprises 15 residues. In nucleotides, the CDR3 is TGTGCCAGCAGTTTAACTAACTTCTTTTACAATGAGCAGTTCTTC. It translates to CASSLTNFFYNEQFF.

The chain carries TRBV18 and TRBJ2-5; possible D gene TRBD1, 5 bases. With 0 bases removed from V and 3 bases from J, the gap between germline ends came to 11 bases. Germline V gives CDR1 KGHSH, CDR2 LQKENI. This CDR3 is 15 amino acids long. CDR3 nucleotide sequence: TGTGCCAGCTCACCACCCCAGGGTCGGGAAGAGACCCAGTACTTC. Translation gives CASSPPQGREETQYF.

The chain combines TRBV5-1 with TRBJ2-7, with D perhaps TRBD1 (6 bases). Trimming removed 5 bases at V and 6 bases at J, with 12 bases between. This CDR3 region has 12 residues. Germline loops: CDR1 SGHRS, CDR2 YFSETQ. The CDR3 region has the DNA TGCGCCAGCAGAATACAGGGACGCGAGCAGTACTTC. This gives the protein CASRIQGREQYF.

This clone was detected only a few times. The V and J genes are TRBV5-1 and TRBJ2-2, with 10 bases lining up with TRBD2. The CDR3 totals 16 residues. The junction had 4 bases not matched to a gene; V was cut back by 0 bases and J by 5 bases. Germline V gene data show CDR1 as SGHRS and CDR2 as YFSETQ. Here the CDR3 DNA reads TGCGCCAGCAGCTTGGCGATAGCGGGGGGAACCGGGGAGCTGTTTTTT. Translating it yields CASSLAIAGGTGELFF.

This clone was observed a handful of times. J is TRBJ1-1 and V is TRBV5-1; D possibly corresponds to TRBD1 (6 bases). CDR3 length: 13 amino acids. V was cut by 4 bases and J by 5 bases, with 12 bases left in between. From germline, CDR1 is SGHRS and CDR2 YFSETQ. In nucleotides, the CDR3 is TGCGCCAGCAGCCCACAGGGTCGGACTGAAGCTTTCTTT. Translated: CASSPQGRTEAFF.

The rearrangement uses TRBV28 and TRBJ2-2, with a possible D match to TRBD1 (6 bases). This CDR3 region has 15 residues. CDR1 and CDR2 (germline): MDHEN, SYDVKM. V was cut by 8 bases and J by 6 bases, with 19 bases left in between. The CDR3 here is CASVKLLGGAGELFF. CDR3 sequence (DNA): TGTGCCAGCGTCAAATTGCTAGGGGGTGCCGGGGAGCTGTTTTTT.

This chain joins TRBV7-9 and TRBJ1-2, with no clear D. V lost 1 base to trimming and J lost 2 bases, with 5 bases between them. Germline lookup yields CDR1 SEHNR and CDR2 FQNEAQ (reference sequence). This CDR3 spans 13 amino acids. The CDR3 protein is CASSLDSNYGYTF. DNA of the CDR3: TGTGCCAGCAGCTTAGACAGCAACTATGGCTACACCTTC.

The chain joins TRBV12-5 to TRBJ2-6; D not certain. This CDR3 contains 13 residues. Trimming removed 2 bases at V and 4 bases at J, with 3 bases between. From germline, CDR1 is LGHNT and CDR2 FRNRAP. The CDR3 sequence: CASGLSGANVLTF. Here the CDR3 DNA reads TGTGCTAGTGGTTTGTCGGGGGCCAACGTCCTGACTTTC.

The V and J genes are TRBV9 and TRBJ2-1; 10 positions agree with TRBD2. The CDR3 is made up of 17 amino acids. The J segment lost 8 bases and the V segment lost 0 bases, leaving 11 bases of the junction unmatched. CDR1 and CDR2 from the germline V gene are SGDLS and YYNGEE. The CDR3 DNA sequence: TGTGCCAGCAGCGTAGCTAGCGGGAGTGTGGGCCGGCATGAGCAGTTCTTC. It encodes CASSVASGSVGRHEQFF.

This rearrangement joins TRBV4-3 to TRBJ2-2; maybe TRBD1 (5 bases). V was shortened by 0 bases and J by 5 bases, with 7 bases between the two germline ends. CDR1 is LGHNA, CDR2 YSLEER, per germline. This CDR3 is 14 amino acids long. The CDR3 DNA reads as TGCGCCAGCAGCCAAGATCCAGGGACCGGGGAGCTGTTTTTT. Its translation: CASSQDPGTGELFF.

By its share, this clone is medium-sized (0.01 to 0.1%). The gene calls are TRBV7-8 and TRBJ2-3; weak D call: TRBD2 (6 bases). Germline CDR1 is SGHVS and CDR2 is FQNEAQ. The CDR3 spans 15 residues. V lost 1 base and J 3 bases, leaving 11 bases between the germline ends. CDR3 sequence: CASSLVGRWTDTQYF. Written as DNA, the CDR3 is TGTGCCAGCAGCTTAGTCGGGAGATGGACAGATACGCAGTATTTT.

V and J are TRBV7-2 and TRBJ2-2; TRBD2 agrees at 8 bases. V was clipped by 3 bases and J by 7 bases; unmatched bases: 7. The CDR3 has 15 residues. CDR1 is SGHTA, CDR2 FQGNSA, per germline. The CDR3 sequence is CASSFGGRRYGELFF. The CDR3, as DNA: TGTGCCAGCAGCTTCGGCGGGAGGCGATACGGGGAGCTGTTTTTT.

CDR3 sequence: CASSDPRTGDSYEQYF. The CDR3 DNA reads TGTGCCAGCAGTGACCCTCGGACAGGAGACTCCTACGAGCAGTACTTC. The chain joins TRBV25-1 to TRBJ2-7, with 7 nucleotides matching TRBD1. CDR3 length: 16 residues. V gave up 3 bases and J gave up 0 bases; unmatched junction bases: 8. From germline, CDR1 is MGHDK and CDR2 SYGVNS.

Comment on this clone: Lacking the conserved final phenylalanine or tryptophan, this CDR3 likely reflects a read error. The limits of the CDR3 on the DNA are not certain, so only TCRdb's listed CDR3 is given. The gene calls are TRBV2 and TRBJ2-6; TRBD2, the table's D call, was not compared with the DNA. Germline V gene lookup returns CDR1 SNHLY and CDR2 FYNNEI. The CDR3 is 9 residues long, counting both termini. This CDR3 reads CASRDRVWR.

Turning to this clone: The sample carries other DNA sequences with the same CDR3. The rearrangement uses TRBV19 and TRBJ1-1; TRBD1 matches 7 bases. This CDR3 spans 14 amino acids. The germline V gene has CDR1 LNHDA and CDR2 SQIVND (reference sequence). V trimming: 3 bases; J trimming: 6 bases; junction bases outside the gene matches: 7. CDR3 residues: CASSIGLTGAEAFF. The CDR3 DNA follows: TGTGCCAGTAGTATTGGTTTAACAGGGGCTGAAGCTTTCTTT.

This clone was seen a single time. The J gene is TRBJ1-5, the V gene TRBV21-1; the table's TRBD1 call for D was not verified on the DNA. TRBV21-1 is a known pseudogene. CDR3 length: 14 residues. The CDR3 loop reads CASSFRGFAGPQHF. The CDR3 DNA follows: TGTGCCAGCAGCTTCCGTGGGTTCGCAGGACCCCAGCATTTT.

The chain uses TRBV19 and TRBJ1-2; 9 nucleotides agree with TRBD1. Germline V gives CDR1 LNHDA, CDR2 SQIVND (reference sequence). Trimming cost V 3 bases and J 3 bases; bases outside gene matches: 2. This CDR3 spans 14 amino acids. CDR3 nucleotides: TGTGCCAGTAGTATTGGACAGGGGTACTATGGCTACACCTTC. Translated: CASSIGQGYYGYTF.

V gene TRBV19 combines with J gene TRBJ2-7, with TRBD1 matching over 8 bases. The CDR3 contains 14 residues. The V gene end was trimmed by 1 base and the J gene end by 1 base; junction bases not matched to a gene: 0. Germline values: CDR1 LNHDA, CDR2 SQIVND (reference sequence). CDR3 sequence reads: CASSIGQGSYEQYF. The CDR3 DNA reads TGTGCCAGTAGTATAGGACAGGGGTCCTACGAGCAGTACTTC.

The chain combines TRBV2 with TRBJ1-1; D not certain. V lost 7 bases to trimming and J lost 8 bases, with 20 bases between them. CDR1 and CDR2 from the germline V gene are SNHLY and FYNNEI. The CDR3 sequence is 14 residues long. CDR3 protein: CASTTPGLVVEAFF. CDR3 nucleotides: TGTGCCAGCACCACTCCCGGACTCGTGGTGGAAGCTTTCTTT.

The chain couples TRBV18 to TRBJ1-2; the match to TRBD1 covers 7 bases. V trimming: 0 bases; J trimming: 1 base; junction bases outside the gene matches: 2. The CDR3 is made up of 15 amino acids. CDR1 KGHSH and CDR2 LQKENI come from the germline V gene. Written as DNA, the CDR3 is TGTGCCAGCTCACCACCGCACAGGGGTAACTATGGCTACACCTTC. Protein product: CASSPPHRGNYGYTF. Filled out from reference TRBV18 and TRBJ1-2, the complete variable domain reads NAGVMQNPRHLVRRRGQEARLRCSPMKGHSHVYWYRQLPEEGLKFMVYLQKENIIDESGMPKERFSAEFPKEGPSILRIQQVVRGDSAAYFCASSPPHRGNYGYTFGSGTRLTVV.

This chain uses TRBV7-2 with TRBJ2-5; 7 nucleotides line up with TRBD2. The length of the CDR3 is 16 residues. Germline lookup yields CDR1 SGHTA and CDR2 FQGNSA. V was clipped by 2 bases and J by 5 bases; unmatched bases: 11. CDR3 loop: CASSLFGEGRWETQYF. CDR3 nucleotide sequence: TGTGCCAGCAGCTTATTCGGGGAGGGCCGATGGGAGACCCAGTACTTC.

V is TRBV7-6 and J is TRBJ1-1; D remains unclear. Germline V gives CDR1 SGHVS, CDR2 FNYEAQ. The CDR3 loop spans 13 amino acids. The V and J ends lost 1 base and 2 bases respectively, with 5 bases between them. CDR3 coding DNA: TGTGCCAGCAGCTTAGTCGGTAACACTGAAGCTTTCTTT. It is translated as CASSLVGNTEAFF.

This chain's CDR3 is CSVEDGQGAPYEQYF. In nucleotides, the CDR3 is TGCAGCGTTGAGGACGGGCAGGGGGCCCCCTACGAGCAGTACTTC. The V call is TRBV29-1, the J call TRBJ2-7; 8 bases line up with TRBD1. The CDR3 is 15 amino acids. Trimming removed 3 bases from V and 2 bases from J; junction bases left unmatched: 9. Germline lookup yields CDR1 SQVTM and CDR2 ANQGSEA.

V and J are TRBV7-2 and TRBJ1-2, with unresolved D. The CDR3 has 13 amino acids. Germline-derived CDR1 and CDR2 are SGHTA and FQGNSA. Trimming took off 4 bases at V and 1 base at J, with 7 bases between the two ends. The CDR3 loop is CASSSAVNYGYTF. The CDR3 coding sequence is TGTGCCAGCAGCTCCGCAGTTAACTATGGCTACACCTTC.

The chain recombines TRBV4-1 with TRBJ2-7; weak D call: TRBD2 (5 bases). The V end lost 3 bases, the J end lost 2 bases, and 20 bases lay between the germline ends. The CDR3 totals 17 residues. Germline V gene data show CDR1 as MGHRA and CDR2 as YSYEKL. This chain's CDR3 is CASSQVAGGRGTYEQYF. CDR3 coding DNA: TGCGCCAGCAGCCAGGTAGCCGGAGGACGCGGAACCTACGAGCAGTACTTC.

The chain couples TRBV19 to TRBJ2-4; 8 positions match TRBD2. Germline trimming cut 1 base from V and 2 bases from J; bases unmatched to any gene: 7. The CDR3 spans 17 residues. Germline V gene sequence: CDR1 LNHDA, CDR2 SQIVND (reference sequence). In DNA, the CDR3 is TGTGCCAGTAGTATAGCTGGGCGGGGGGCGTCCAAAAACATTCAGTACTTC. Protein: CASSIAGRGASKNIQYF. Supplemented by reference TRBV19 and TRBJ2-4, the full variable domain reads DGGITQSPKYLFRKEGQNVTLSCEQNLNHDAMYWYRQDPGQGLRLIYYSQIVNDFQKGDIAEGYSVSREKKESFPLTVTSAQKNPTAFYLCASSIAGRGASKNIQYFGAGTRLSVL.

The chain links TRBV5-4 to TRBJ1-1; possibly TRBD1 for D (5 bases). This CDR3 region has 17 residues. Germline CDR1 SGHNT, CDR2 YYREEE (reference sequence). The ends were cut back, 2 bases at V and 7 bases at J, with 24 bases in the middle. The CDR3 bases are TGTGCCAGCAGCTTTGGAGGCCGGGCGGGGGTCCGTGGTGAAGCTTTCTTT. This sequence encodes CASSFGGRAGVRGEAFF.

The chain has TRBV5-1 and TRBJ1-1, with D possibly matching TRBD1 (5 bases). Looked up from germline, CDR1 is SGHRS and CDR2 is YFSETQ. Trimming removed 4 bases from V and 6 bases from J, with 22 bases in between. CDR3 length: 16 residues. The DNA of the CDR3 is TGCGCCAGCAGCCCCGATGCTCAAGGGGTCTTGGCTGAAGCTTTCTTT. The encoded protein is CASSPDAQGVLAEAFF.

This chain joins TRBV5-6 and TRBJ2-7; 8 bases fit TRBD2. The CDR3 extends over 14 amino acids. Germline CDR1 and CDR2: SGHDT and YYEEEE. J gave up 6 bases and V 4 bases, and 9 bases lay outside the gene matches. CDR3 coding DNA: TGTGCCAGCAGCGCCGGGACTAGTAACGCCGAGCAGTACTTC. Translating it yields CASSAGTSNAEQYF.